This T cell receptor (beta chain) was captured by sequencing in a study of human T cells and chemical hapten exposure. Whole-study results and caveats: DPC sensitization left the count of TCRs above 1 in 1000 unchanged.

The CDR3 runs 11 residues. V lost 7 bases and J lost 7, with 11 bases in between. Germline V gene lookup returns CDR1 MGHDK and CDR2 SYGVNS. This clonotype showed up just a few times. What it binds is unknown. Specified time point: pre-sensitization, week 0. Treatment noted: therapeutic diphenylcyclopropenone sensitization with weekly scalp DPC. Unfractionated whole blood yielded total RNA. Each CDR3 protein is one row after TCRdb ran MiXCR on the RACE reads. Of more than 100,000 distinct CDR3 sequences detected, approximately 13% appear once; the ten largest clones hold around 2.7%. The source was whole blood, collected in connection with sensitization to the hapten diphenylcyclopropenone (DPC). This rearrangement joins TRBV25-1 to TRBJ2-7; D may correspond to TRBD1 or TRBD2 (6 bases each). The clonotype originates from a young woman with alopecia areata. Some clones in this sample may be carry-over from other donors' samples. CDR3 amino acids: CASKGGKEQYF. The DNA of the CDR3 is TGTGCCAGCAAGGGGGGAAAGGAGCAGTACTTC.